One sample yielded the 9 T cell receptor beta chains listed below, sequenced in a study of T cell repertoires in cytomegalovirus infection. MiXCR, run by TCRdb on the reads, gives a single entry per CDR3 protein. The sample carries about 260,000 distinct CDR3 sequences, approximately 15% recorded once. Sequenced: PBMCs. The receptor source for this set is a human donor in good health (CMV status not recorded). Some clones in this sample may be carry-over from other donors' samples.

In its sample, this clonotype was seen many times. The CDR3 sequence: CASNRDRGNEKLFF. As DNA, the CDR3 is TGTGCCAGCAACCGGGACAGGGGAAATGAAAAACTGTTTTTT. This chain links TRBV12-3 or TRBV12-4 with TRBJ1-4; 10 bases map to TRBD1. The CDR3 is 14 residues long. J lost 5 bases, V lost 7 bases, and 4 bases had no gene match.

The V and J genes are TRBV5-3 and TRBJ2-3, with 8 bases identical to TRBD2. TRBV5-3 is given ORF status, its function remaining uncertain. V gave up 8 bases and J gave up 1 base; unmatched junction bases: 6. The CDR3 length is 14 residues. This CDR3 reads CASSPLAGTDTQYF. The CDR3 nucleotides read TGTGCCAGCAGCCCACTAGCGGGCACAGATACGCAGTATTTT.

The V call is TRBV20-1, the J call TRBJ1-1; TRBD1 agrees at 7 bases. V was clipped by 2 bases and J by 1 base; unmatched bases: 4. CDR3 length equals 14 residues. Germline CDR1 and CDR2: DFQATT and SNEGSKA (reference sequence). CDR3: CSARREGANTEAFF. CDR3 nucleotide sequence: TGCAGTGCTAGAAGGGAGGGGGCGAACACTGAAGCTTTCTTT.

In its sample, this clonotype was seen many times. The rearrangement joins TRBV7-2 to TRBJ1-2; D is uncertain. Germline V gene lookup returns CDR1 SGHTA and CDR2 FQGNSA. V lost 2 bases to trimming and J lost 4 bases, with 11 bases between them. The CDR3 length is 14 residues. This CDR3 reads CASSLHGRGYGYTF. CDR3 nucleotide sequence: TGTGCCAGCAGCTTACACGGTCGCGGCTATGGCTACACCTTC.

CDR3 amino acids: CASSPLSPGANVLTF. CDR3 bases: TGTGCCAGCAGCCCCCTATCGCCTGGGGCCAACGTCCTGACTTTC. This chain links TRBV9 with TRBJ2-6; D unresolved. Deletions cut 4 bases from V and 2 bases from J, with 10 bases between. Per the germline V gene, CDR1 is SGDLS and CDR2 is YYNGEE. This CDR3 comprises 15 residues.

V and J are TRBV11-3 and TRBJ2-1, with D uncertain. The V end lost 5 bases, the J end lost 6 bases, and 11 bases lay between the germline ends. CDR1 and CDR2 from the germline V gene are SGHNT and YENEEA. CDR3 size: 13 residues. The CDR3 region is CASSLKQSNEQFF. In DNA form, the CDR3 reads TGTGCCAGCAGCCTTAAGCAGTCCAATGAGCAGTTCTTC.

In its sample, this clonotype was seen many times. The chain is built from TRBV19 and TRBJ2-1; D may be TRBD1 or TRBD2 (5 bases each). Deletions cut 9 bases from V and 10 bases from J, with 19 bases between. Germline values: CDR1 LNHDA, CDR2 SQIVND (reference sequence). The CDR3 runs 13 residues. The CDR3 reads CASSRDPAGEQFF. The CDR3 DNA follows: TGTGCCAGCTCCCGGGACCCCGCCGGGGAGCAGTTCTTC.

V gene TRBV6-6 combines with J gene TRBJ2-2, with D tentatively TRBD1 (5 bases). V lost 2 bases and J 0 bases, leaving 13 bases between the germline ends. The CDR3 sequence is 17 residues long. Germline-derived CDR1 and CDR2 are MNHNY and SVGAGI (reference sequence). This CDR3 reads CASSYVRTNANTGELFF. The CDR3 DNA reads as TGTGCCAGCAGTTACGTCAGGACAAACGCGAACACCGGGGAGCTGTTTTTT.

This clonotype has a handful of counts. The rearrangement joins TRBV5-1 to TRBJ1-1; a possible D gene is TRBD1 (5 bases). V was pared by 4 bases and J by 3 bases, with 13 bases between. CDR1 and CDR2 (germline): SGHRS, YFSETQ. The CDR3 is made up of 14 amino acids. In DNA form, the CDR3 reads TGCGCCAGCAGCCCCGCCGGGGGTTACACTGAAGCTTTCTTT. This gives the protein CASSPAGGYTEAFF.